This T cell receptor beta chain was retrieved from a study of T cells in Graves' hyperthyroidism and ophthalmopathy. At least ten counts were recorded for this clonotype. Its antigen is unidentified. RNA transcripts provided the source from which TCR beta CDR3 regions were amplified. A set of HTBI primers served as the primers for a first-round RT-PCR of the TCR CDR3. One entry per CDR3 protein results from TCRdb running MiXCR on the multiplex PCR reads. The table lists about 290,000 distinct CDR3 sequences, roughly 13% of them singletons. Germline assignment: CDR1 SEHNR and CDR2 FQNEAQ (reference sequence). Trimming stripped 4 bases from V and 6 bases from J, with 19 bases between. The CDR3 has 15 residues. Findings and limits, study-wide: Model output signaled ophthalmopathy a median roughly six months ahead of onset.

Those with hyperthyroidism were 18 to 65 years old, newly diagnosed, and ill for under 2 months. V is TRBV7-9 and J is TRBJ2-7; maybe TRBD2 (6 bases). This sequence was found in a woman in her 30s with Graves' hyperthyroidism that later progressed to Graves' ophthalmopathy. Sequencing was done on a sample of blood. CDR3 in amino acids: CASSSAGTATPEQYF. DNA of the CDR3: TGTGCCAGCAGCTCGGCCGGGACTGCTACTCCCGAGCAGTACTTC. Full variable domain (rest looked up from reference TRBV7-9 and TRBJ2-7): DTGVSQNPRHKITKRGQNVTFRCDPISEHNRLYWYRQTLGQGPEFLTYFQNEAQLEKSRLLSDRFSAERPKGSFSTLEIQRTEQGDSAMYLCASSSAGTATPEQYFGPGTRLTVT.